Reported below is one T cell receptor (beta chain). Antigen specificity is unknown. Overall study results and limits: Greatest tumor Treg TCR overlap was with tumor naive CD4+ cells.

The CDR3 consists of 15 residues. Per the germline V gene, CDR1 is SQVTM and CDR2 is ANQGSEA. The junction had 5 bases not matched to a gene; V was cut back by 0 bases and J by 0 bases. Constant-region reverse primers amplified full-length variable regions, followed by semi-nested Nested Universal Primer A PCR. TCRdb itself ran the 5' RACE reads through MiXCR, one entry per CDR3 protein. The sample records about 42,000 distinct CDR3 sequences, about 29% being singletons. Memory CD4+ T cells were sorted as CD4+CD45RO+CD25- cells. This rearrangement joins TRBV29-1 to TRBJ2-7; 7 nucleotides line up with TRBD2. This receptor was identified in a female donor with breast cancer. Specimen: tumor-infiltrating memory CD4+ T cells sorted from the breast tumor. Subset given: memory CD4+ T cells, CD4+CD45RO+CD25-. In DNA, the CDR3 is TGCAGCGTTGAAGATCCGGGGGGTAGCTCCTACGAGCAGTACTTC. Translating it yields CSVEDPGGSSYEQYF.